A single sample is the source of the 29 T cell receptor beta chains below, sequenced in a study of identical twins. TCRdb reprocessed the 5' RACE reads with MiXCR, giving one entry per CDR3 protein. The sample yields a few hundred thousand distinct CDR3 sequences, roughly a tenth seen once. Sequencing input: memory T cells sorted from blood. Receptors originate from a man in his fifties or sixties in good health.

The V and J genes are TRBV7-2 and TRBJ2-2, with TRBD1 as a possible D gene (5 bases). Between the trimmed V and J ends, which lost 5 bases and 0 bases, there was a span of 10 bases. From germline, CDR1 is SGHTA and CDR2 FQGNSA. There are 15 residues in the CDR3. The CDR3 nucleotides read TGTGCCAGCAGCAGGACAAAAACGAACACCGGGGAGCTGTTTTTT. Translating gives CASSRTKTNTGELFF.

In this sample, this clonotype turned up many times. The chain uses TRBV12-3 or TRBV12-4 and TRBJ2-6; no firm D call. This CDR3 spans 13 amino acids. V dropped 3 bases and J dropped 4 bases, with 4 bases sitting between them. CDR3 sequence reads: CASSLKGANVLTF. The CDR3 DNA follows: TGTGCCAGCAGTTTGAAAGGGGCCAACGTCCTGACTTTC.

The rearrangement joins TRBV3-1 to TRBJ1-2, with a possible D match to TRBD1 (5 bases). This CDR3 is 14 amino acids long. Germline V gives CDR1 LGHDT, CDR2 YNNKEL (reference sequence). V lost 0 bases and J lost 8, with 13 bases in between. In DNA, the CDR3 is TGTGCCAGCAGCCAAGACGGCAGGGTAGGCGGCTACACCTTC. Residues: CASSQDGRVGGYTF.

With regard to this clonotype: One base away lies a much larger clone, so this may be a sequencing read error. The J gene is TRBJ1-5, the V gene TRBV28; unclear D gene. V was shortened by 8 bases and J by 2 bases, with 16 bases between the two germline ends. Germline loops: CDR1 MDHEN, CDR2 SYDVKM. CDR3 size: 15 residues. CDR3: CASAPAEGGNQPQHF. The CDR3 region has the DNA TGTGCCAGCGCCCCAGCCGAGGGTGGCAATCAGCCCCAGCATTTT.

This clonotype was counted at least ten times. The chain combines TRBV29-1 with TRBJ1-1, with D possibly TRBD1 on 5 matching bases. Germline-derived CDR1 and CDR2 are SQVTM and ANQGSEA. V lost 8 bases to trimming and J lost 0 bases, with 16 bases between them. The length of the CDR3 is 14 residues. The chain's CDR3 is CSTSGGGVNTEAFF. CDR3 in DNA: TGCAGCACTTCAGGAGGAGGGGTGAACACTGAAGCTTTCTTT.

The J gene is TRBJ2-1, the V gene TRBV7-9; 11 bases are a match to TRBD2. The CDR3 loop spans 17 amino acids. V shed 3 bases and J 0 bases; nucleotides not matched to a gene: 4. Germline V lookup: CDR1 SEHNR, CDR2 FQNEAQ (reference sequence). For the CDR3, the DNA is TGTGCCAGCAGCTTCCATAGCGGGAGGGCCTCCTACAATGAGCAGTTCTTC. It yields the protein CASSFHSGRASYNEQFF.

In this sample, this clonotype turned up many times. The rearrangement uses TRBV20-1 and TRBJ2-6, with D possibly being TRBD2 (6 bases). V lost 6 bases to trimming and J lost 1 base, with 31 bases between them. Germline V gene lookup returns CDR1 DFQATT and CDR2 SNEGSKA (reference sequence). CDR3 length equals 21 residues. The CDR3 DNA is TGCAGTGCGCGGTCGGGGCAGTTTGAGAGGAGGGGAGGTTCTGGGGCCAACGTCCTGACTTTC. Amino acids: CSARSGQFERRGGSGANVLTF.

This clonotype was seen repeatedly, ten times or more. The V gene is TRBV5-1, the J gene TRBJ2-7; 11 bases map to TRBD1. This CDR3 has 15 amino acids. Germline CDR1 is SGHRS and CDR2 is YFSETQ. The V gene end was trimmed by 4 bases and the J gene end by 4 bases; junction bases not matched to a gene: 7. The CDR3 DNA is TGCGCCAGCAGCCCCGGGACAGGGGGTTTTTACGAGCAGTACTTC. This codes for CASSPGTGGFYEQYF.

This clonotype was detected only a few times. V usage is TRBV24-1 and J usage is TRBJ2-1; 8 bases line up with TRBD1. After removal of 3 bases from V and 9 bases from J, the junction contained 12 bases not matched to a gene. There are 16 residues in the CDR3. From germline, CDR1 is KGHDR and CDR2 SFDVKD. CDR3: CATSDPAGQVRGEQFF. The CDR3 region has the DNA TGTGCCACCAGTGATCCTGCGGGACAGGTGAGGGGTGAGCAGTTCTTC.

This clonotype was recorded many times. The rearrangement joins TRBV24-1 to TRBJ1-5; TRBD1 matches at 10 bases. CDR1 is KGHDR, CDR2 SFDVKD, per germline. V shed 4 bases and J 10 bases; nucleotides not matched to a gene: 6. The CDR3 has 14 residues. CDR3 nucleotide sequence: TGTGCCACCAGTGACACGACAGGGGGCAGTCCCCAGCATTTT. It translates to CATSDTTGGSPQHF.

This clonotype occurred many times. The V call is TRBV28, the J call TRBJ2-2; D not resolved. CDR1 and CDR2 from the germline V gene are MDHEN and SYDVKM. The V end lost 1 base, the J end lost 2 bases, and 8 bases lay between the germline ends. This CDR3 has 15 amino acids. The CDR3 DNA follows: TGTGCCAGCAGTTTATACAGAACCAACACCGGGGAGCTGTTTTTT. As protein: CASSLYRTNTGELFF.

The genes are TRBV6-5 and TRBJ2-3; 9 bases are a match to TRBD2. Germline V gene data show CDR1 as MNHEY and CDR2 as SVGAGI. The CDR3 has 15 amino acids. Unmatched junction bases numbered 6, after V lost 4 bases and J lost 4 bases. Here the CDR3 reads CASSFAGGWADTQYF. In DNA form, the CDR3 reads TGTGCCAGCAGTTTCGCGGGGGGGTGGGCAGATACGCAGTATTTT.

This clonotype was seen at least ten times. The chain employs TRBV10-3 and TRBJ1-6, with D perhaps matching TRBD1 (6 bases). V dropped 11 bases and J dropped 6 bases, with 20 bases sitting between them. The CDR3 sequence is 15 residues long. CDR1 ENHRY and CDR2 SYGVKD come from the germline V gene. In DNA form, the CDR3 reads TGTGCCGCCAGTCCACAGGGAAACATTAATTCACCCCTCCACTTT. This codes for CAASPQGNINSPLHF.

This clonotype was observed a few times. The CDR3 here is CASRSWGLTSGTQYF. The CDR3 coding sequence is TGTGCCAGCAGGTCTTGGGGATTGACCTCCGGGACCCAGTACTTC. The gene calls are TRBV27 and TRBJ2-5; no definite D call. The CDR3 consists of 15 residues. V lost 6 bases to trimming and J lost 7 bases, with 21 bases between them. Germline CDR1 MNHEY, CDR2 SMNVEV (reference sequence).

In regard to this clonotype: This may be a read error: a much more frequent sequence differs by one nucleotide. The V call is TRBV2, the J call TRBJ2-7, with 7 bases aligning to TRBD1. Unmatched junction bases numbered 0, after V lost 4 bases and J lost 3 bases. The CDR3 length is 12 residues. Germline assignment: CDR1 SNHLY and CDR2 FYNNEI. CDR3 nucleotide sequence: TGTGCCAGCAGTGGACAGGGCTACGAGCAGTACTTC. This encodes CASSGQGYEQYF.

This clonotype was observed a handful of times. The J gene is TRBJ1-3, the V gene TRBV4-2; D gene ambiguous. Trimming removed 5 bases from V and 2 bases from J, with 7 bases in between. Per the germline V gene, CDR1 is LGHNA and CDR2 is YNFKEQ. This CDR3 contains 13 residues. The CDR3 region is CASSSSPGNTIYF. The CDR3 coding sequence is TGTGCCAGCAGCTCCTCTCCTGGAAACACCATATATTTT.

This clonotype was detected many times. This chain connects TRBV9 to TRBJ2-1; 12 bases are a match to TRBD2. Unmatched junction bases numbered 4, after V lost 0 bases and J lost 9 bases. This CDR3 is 15 amino acids long. The germline V gene encodes CDR1 SGDLS and CDR2 YYNGEE. CDR3 sequence reads: CASSVASGRAGEQFF. In nucleotides, the CDR3 is TGTGCCAGCAGCGTAGCTAGCGGGAGGGCCGGTGAGCAGTTCTTC.

This clonotype was detected many times. V usage is TRBV7-2 and J usage is TRBJ2-7; D uncertain. The CDR3 totals 13 residues. The V and J ends lost 1 base and 3 bases respectively, with 7 bases between them. Germline CDR1 is SGHTA and CDR2 is FQGNSA. CDR3 sequence reads: CASSLETSYEQYF. The CDR3 DNA sequence: TGTGCCAGCAGCTTAGAAACCAGCTACGAGCAGTACTTC.

This clonotype was recorded a few times. The chain combines TRBV4-1 with TRBJ1-3, with unresolved D. Trimming stripped 1 base from V and 0 bases from J, with 16 bases between. Germline V gene data show CDR1 as MGHRA and CDR2 as YSYEKL. The CDR3 length is 18 residues. CDR3 nucleotide sequence: TGCGCCAGCAGCCAAGCGGCTACCGGCCTGAGCTCTGGAAACACCATATATTTT. It codes for CASSQAATGLSSGNTIYF.

This clonotype was observed at least ten times. This chain links TRBV20-1 with TRBJ1-5; possible D gene TRBD1, 5 bases. Deletions cut 6 bases from V and 2 bases from J, with 17 bases between. The CDR3 is made up of 15 amino acids. Germline values: CDR1 DFQATT, CDR2 SNEGSKA (reference sequence). The CDR3 DNA reads TGCAGTGCAACTCGGGGGGTTCGCCGCAATCAGCCCCAGCATTTT. It specifies CSATRGVRRNQPQHF.

This clonotype was observed a handful of times. This chain connects TRBV4-1 to TRBJ2-1; TRBD2 agrees at 11 bases. V was pared by 4 bases and J by 3 bases, with 5 bases of the junction left unmatched. The germline gives CDR1 MGHRA, CDR2 YSYEKL. This CDR3 spans 16 amino acids. CDR3 nucleotide sequence: TGCGCCAGCAGCCTCGGGACTAGCGGATACTACAATGAGCAGTTCTTC. It specifies CASSLGTSGYYNEQFF.

The rearrangement links TRBV6-2 or TRBV6-3 to TRBJ1-1; D may be TRBD1 (5 bases). CDR3 length: 14 amino acids. Germline assignment: CDR1 MNHEY and CDR2 SVGEGT. V gave up 4 bases and J gave up 1 base, with 10 bases separating them. This CDR3 is CASSSRGGNTEAFF. The CDR3 bases are TGTGCCAGCAGTTCCCGCGGGGGGAACACTGAAGCTTTCTTT.

This clonotype was recorded at least ten times. The chain links TRBV12-3 or TRBV12-4 to TRBJ1-2; no definite D call. The CDR3 length is 15 residues. Trimming removed 4 bases from V and 6 bases from J, with 18 bases in between. The CDR3 loop reads CASSSSVLRRHGYTF. CDR3 DNA: TGTGCCAGCAGTTCCTCGGTCCTCCGGCGGCATGGCTACACCTTC.

This clonotype was observed many times. This chain connects TRBV14 to TRBJ2-7; TRBD2 matches 13 bases. Germline V gene sequence: CDR1 SGHDN, CDR2 FVKESK. The junction had 7 bases not matched to a gene; V was cut back by 1 base and J by 7 bases. CDR3 length equals 16 residues. This CDR3 is CASSQAPGLAGIEQYF. Written as DNA, the CDR3 is TGTGCCAGCAGCCAAGCGCCGGGACTAGCGGGAATAGAGCAGTACTTC.

The CDR3 DNA sequence: TGCGCCAGCAGCTTGGGACAGTTTAACACCGGGGAGCTGTTTTTT. This codes for CASSLGQFNTGELFF. The rearrangement joins TRBV5-1 to TRBJ2-2; possible D gene TRBD1, 5 bases. Germline loops: CDR1 SGHRS, CDR2 YFSETQ. Trimming pared 0 bases from V and 2 bases from J, leaving 8 bases between. This CDR3 is built from 15 residues.

This clonotype turned up a few times. The J gene is TRBJ1-2, the V gene TRBV7-9, with 7 nucleotides matching TRBD1. J lost 10 bases, V lost 1 base, and 6 bases had no gene match. Germline CDR1 SEHNR, CDR2 FQNEAQ (reference sequence). CDR3 length: 13 residues. This CDR3 is CASSLETGTDYTF. The DNA for the CDR3 is TGTGCCAGCAGCTTAGAGACCGGGACAGACTACACCTTC.

In this sample, this clonotype turned up a few times. J is TRBJ2-7 and V is TRBV9; TRBD2 is a possible D gene (5 bases). V was cut by 0 bases and J by 6 bases, with 16 bases left in between. CDR3 size: 15 residues. Per the germline V gene, CDR1 is SGDLS and CDR2 is YYNGEE. In DNA form, the CDR3 reads TGTGCCAGCAGCGTAGCCGCTAGCCTTGACTCCGAGCAGTACTTC. It is translated as CASSVAASLDSEQYF.

DNA for the CDR3: TGTGCCAGCAGTTACGATTCTTTGAGGCAGCCCCAGCATTTT. Residues: CASSYDSLRQPQHF. J is TRBJ1-5 and V is TRBV6-2 or TRBV6-3; no definite D call. CDR3 length: 14 amino acids. V was shortened by 2 bases and J by 7 bases, with 12 bases between the two germline ends. In germline, CDR1 is MNHEY, CDR2 SVGEGT.

This sequence joins TRBV5-1 and TRBJ2-7; D might be TRBD1 (5 bases). Trimming shortened V by 2 bases and J by 0 bases, and 15 bases separated the two germline ends. Germline CDR1 reads SGHRS; CDR2 reads YFSETQ. The CDR3 has 16 residues. CDR3 in amino acids: CASSFLDTSTSYEQYF. The CDR3 region has the DNA TGCGCCAGCAGCTTCCTGGACACTTCTACCTCCTACGAGCAGTACTTC.